These T cell receptor beta chains were read from a single sample in a study of blood T cell repertoires in COVID-19. Produced via immunoSEQ multiplex PCR; TCRdb's table is partial and in-frame only. The data hold roughly 310,000 clones, with about 91% observed a single time. Sequencing used PBMCs or T cells enriched from blood (not recorded which). The origin of the receptors is a woman between 40 and 50 years old who had recovered from COVID-19. CDR3s include the opening cysteine and the closing phenylalanine or tryptophan. Fields, in order: D gene, V gene, J gene, clone size, CDR3 protein, CDR3 DNA. A D gene is named only where the DNA matches it firmly. Expanded clones are given a class, and other clones once, few, many or no size at all.

d_gene: .; v_gene: TRBV2; j_gene: TRBJ2-7; abundance: .; CDR3aa: CASTYSPYEQYF; CDR3nt: TGTGCCAGCACGTACAGCCCCTACGAGCAGTACTTC
d_gene: .; v_gene: TRBV5-4; j_gene: TRBJ2-1; abundance: .; CDR3aa: CASSLAFGESKNEQFF; CDR3nt: TGTGCCAGCAGCTTGGCCTTCGGGGAGTCCAAGAATGAGCAGTTCTTC
d_gene: .; v_gene: TRBV11-3; j_gene: TRBJ2-5; abundance: .; CDR3aa: CASSFGSGQANF; CDR3nt: .
d_gene: .; v_gene: TRBV7-2; j_gene: TRBJ1-4; abundance: .; CDR3aa: CASSLVSGINEKLFF; CDR3nt: TGTGCCAGCAGCTTAGTCTCAGGCATTAATGAAAAACTGTTTTTT
d_gene: TRBD1; v_gene: TRBV24-1; j_gene: TRBJ1-1; abundance: .; CDR3aa: CATSDGGQGARAFF; CDR3nt: TGTGCCACCAGTGACGGTGGACAGGGGGCGAGGGCTTTCTTT
d_gene: TRBD1; v_gene: TRBV7-2; j_gene: TRBJ2-1; abundance: .; CDR3aa: CASSLDPTGGDEQFF; CDR3nt: TGTGCCAGCAGCTTAGACCCCACAGGGGGCGATGAGCAGTTCTTC
d_gene: TRBD2; v_gene: TRBV11-1; j_gene: TRBJ2-1; abundance: .; CDR3aa: CASSGEGLANNEQFF; CDR3nt: TGTGCCAGCAGTGGGGAGGGCCTAGCGAACAATGAGCAGTTCTTC
d_gene: TRBD2; v_gene: TRBV6-5; j_gene: TRBJ2-7; abundance: .; CDR3aa: CASSSPTGTSGYEQYF; CDR3nt: TGTGCCAGCAGTTCCCCGACCGGGACTAGCGGTTACGAGCAGTACTTC
d_gene: TRBD2; v_gene: TRBV6-5; j_gene: TRBJ2-1; abundance: .; CDR3aa: CASRVAGGPNNEQFF; CDR3nt: TGTGCCAGCAGGGTAGCGGGGGGCCCCAACAATGAGCAGTTCTTC
d_gene: .; v_gene: TRBV3-1/TRBV3-2; j_gene: TRBJ1-2; abundance: .; CDR3aa: CASSQVSRDDGYTF; CDR3nt: TGTGCCAGCAGCCAAGTATCCAGGGATGATGGCTACACCTTC
d_gene: .; v_gene: TRBV9; j_gene: TRBJ1-1; abundance: .; CDR3aa: CASSVAGGAGTEAFF; CDR3nt: TGTGCCAGCAGCGTAGCGGGGGGCGCGGGCACTGAAGCTTTCTTT
d_gene: TRBD1; v_gene: TRBV4-3; j_gene: TRBJ1-2; abundance: .; CDR3aa: CASSQDPLDRGHGYTF; CDR3nt: TGCGCCAGCAGCCAAGACCCCCTAGACAGGGGGCATGGCTACACCTTC
d_gene: .; v_gene: TRBV19; j_gene: TRBJ2-7; abundance: .; CDR3aa: CASSPAQGPYEQYF; CDR3nt: TGTGCCAGTAGTCCAGCACAGGGCCCCTACGAGCAGTACTTC
d_gene: .; v_gene: TRBV25-1; j_gene: TRBJ2-5; abundance: once; CDR3aa: CASTSGLQETQYF; CDR3nt: TGTGCCAGCACCTCGGGACTTCAAGAGACCCAGTACTTC
d_gene: .; v_gene: TRBV4-1; j_gene: TRBJ1-1; abundance: .; CDR3aa: CASSQDPGDTEAFF; CDR3nt: TGCGCCAGCAGCCAAGATCCGGGGGACACTGAAGCTTTCTTT
d_gene: .; v_gene: TRBV7-2; j_gene: TRBJ2-7; abundance: .; CDR3aa: CASSLGEGHFYEQYF; CDR3nt: TGTGCCAGCAGCTTAGGGGAGGGACACTTCTACGAGCAGTACTTC
d_gene: .; v_gene: TRBV30; j_gene: TRBJ1-3; abundance: few; CDR3aa: CAWTISGNTIYF; CDR3nt: TGTGCCTGGACCATCTCTGGAAACACCATATATTTT
d_gene: .; v_gene: TRBV29-1; j_gene: TRBJ2-1; abundance: .; CDR3aa: CSAVAGSSSYNEQFF; CDR3nt: TGCAGTGCGGTGGCAGGGTCGAGCTCCTACAATGAGCAGTTCTTC
d_gene: TRBD1; v_gene: TRBV25-1; j_gene: TRBJ2-7; abundance: .; CDR3aa: CASSVNAGTATYEQYF; CDR3nt: TGTGCCAGCAGTGTAAATGCCGGGACAGCTACCTACGAGCAGTACTTC
d_gene: .; v_gene: TRBV24-1; j_gene: TRBJ2-1; abundance: .; CDR3aa: CATSDLEEQFF; CDR3nt: TGTGCCACCAGTGATTTAGAGGAGCAGTTCTTC
d_gene: TRBD1; v_gene: TRBV4-1; j_gene: TRBJ1-2; abundance: few; CDR3aa: CASSQDSGGVNYGYTF; CDR3nt: TGCGCCAGCAGCCAAGATTCAGGGGGAGTAAACTATGGCTACACCTTC
d_gene: TRBD1; v_gene: TRBV10-3; j_gene: TRBJ1-6; abundance: .; CDR3aa: CAISLQGSDSPLHF; CDR3nt: TGTGCCATCAGTTTACAGGGGTCTGATTCACCCCTCCACTTT
d_gene: TRBD2; v_gene: TRBV7-9; j_gene: TRBJ2-1; abundance: .; CDR3aa: CARLADPYNEQFF; CDR3nt: TGTGCCAGACTAGCGGACCCCTACAATGAGCAGTTCTTC
d_gene: .; v_gene: TRBV5-1; j_gene: TRBJ2-1; abundance: .; CDR3aa: CASSTIQGEAYNEQFF; CDR3nt: TGCGCCAGCAGCACAATCCAGGGTGAGGCCTACAATGAGCAGTTCTTC
d_gene: .; v_gene: TRBV9; j_gene: TRBJ1-1; abundance: few; CDR3aa: CASSAVTSNTEAFF; CDR3nt: TGTGCCAGCAGCGCCGTCACTTCGAACACTGAAGCTTTCTTT
d_gene: TRBD1; v_gene: TRBV6-5; j_gene: TRBJ1-2; abundance: .; CDR3aa: CASKQNRGSYGYTF; CDR3nt: TGTGCCAGCAAACAAAACAGGGGTTCCTATGGCTACACCTTC
d_gene: .; v_gene: TRBV4-1; j_gene: TRBJ1-1; abundance: .; CDR3aa: CASSRNLRTSNTEAFF; CDR3nt: TGCGCCAGCAGCCGTAACCTAAGGACTTCGAACACTGAAGCTTTCTTT
d_gene: .; v_gene: TRBV28; j_gene: TRBJ1-1; abundance: .; CDR3aa: CASSPRRENTEAFF; CDR3nt: TGTGCCAGCAGTCCCCGACGGGAGAACACTGAAGCTTTCTTT
d_gene: TRBD1; v_gene: TRBV19; j_gene: TRBJ1-5; abundance: .; CDR3aa: CASAGQGWSNQPQHF; CDR3nt: TGTGCCAGTGCTGGACAGGGGTGGAGCAATCAGCCCCAGCATTTT
d_gene: .; v_gene: TRBV19; j_gene: TRBJ1-6; abundance: once; CDR3aa: CASSIELRESSPLHF; CDR3nt: TGTGCCAGTAGTATAGAGCTCAGGGAAAGCTCACCCCTCCACTTT
d_gene: .; v_gene: TRBV30; j_gene: TRBJ1-1; abundance: .; CDR3aa: CAWRESEEAFF; CDR3nt: TGTGCCTGGAGGGAGTCGGAGGAAGCTTTCTTT
d_gene: TRBD1; v_gene: TRBV5-1; j_gene: TRBJ2-7; abundance: .; CDR3aa: CASSLNTGTGSDEQYF; CDR3nt: TGCGCCAGCAGCTTGAATACGGGGACAGGGTCCGACGAGCAGTACTTC
d_gene: TRBD1; v_gene: TRBV11-1; j_gene: TRBJ2-2; abundance: .; CDR3aa: CASSFQGAGGELFF; CDR3nt: TGTGCCAGCAGCTTCCAGGGGGCGGGCGGGGAGCTGTTTTTT
d_gene: .; v_gene: TRBV5-1; j_gene: TRBJ1-3; abundance: .; CDR3aa: CASSQGSSGNTIYF; CDR3nt: TGCGCCAGCAGTCAAGGGAGCTCTGGAAACACCATATATTTT
d_gene: TRBD2; v_gene: TRBV3-1/TRBV3-2; j_gene: TRBJ2-1; abundance: .; CDR3aa: CASSQDSLAGVDNEQFF; CDR3nt: TGTGCCAGCAGCCAAGATTCTCTAGCGGGAGTCGACAATGAGCAGTTCTTC
d_gene: TRBD1; v_gene: TRBV19; j_gene: TRBJ1-5; abundance: once; CDR3aa: CASSTYPGTGFNQPQHF; CDR3nt: TGTGCCAGTAGTACGTACCCCGGGACAGGGTTCAATCAGCCCCAGCATTTT